This TCR beta chain appears in the sequencing data of a study of T-cell reconstitution after alpha-beta-depleted transplantation in children. General study results and limits: The main origin of T-cell counts and diversity one year after transplant was newly produced T cells. Reportedly, alpha-beta T cells present about two months post-transplant originated from several hundred expanded clones of graft origin.

Unique molecular identifiers were used to barcode this TCRbeta library. TCRdb reanalysed the PCR reads using MiXCR and keeps one entry per CDR3 protein. Here the sample spans about a million distinct CDR3 sequences, roughly 29% being singletons. On this clonotype: What it binds is unknown.

Germline V gene lookup returns CDR1 SQVTM and CDR2 ANQGSEA. Trimming removed 4 bases from V and 0 bases from J, with 11 bases in between. This CDR3 region has 14 residues. The chain couples TRBV29-1 to TRBJ2-3; D possibly corresponds to TRBD2 (6 bases). This TCR was recovered from a boy less than two years old who had a stem cell transplant for SCID, so the T cells may come from the graft donor. This specimen consisted of PBMCs, mostly from graft donor cells, obtained 360 days after TCRalphabeta/CD19-depleted stem cell transplant. This chain's CDR3 is CSVGPGDSTDTQYF. For the CDR3, the DNA is TGCAGCGTTGGCCCGGGGGATAGCACAGATACGCAGTATTTT.